This is a list of T cell receptor beta chains from one sample in a study of cytomegalovirus exposure and HLA in healthy donors. Sequencing was performed with immunoSEQ multiplex PCR; in TCRdb, only in-frame clones are kept and a portion is missing. The data contain about 73,000 clones, around 95% of them singletons. Sequences were obtained from PBMCs. The receptors come from a man younger than 35 in good health and CMV-seronegative. Each CDR3 is given with its conserved first and last residue. The D gene is left open where the match is weak. Clone size is given for some rows only: seen once, a few or many times, or a class if the clone is expanded.

size	V	J	D	CDR3	DNA
-	TRBV7-9	TRBJ2-3	-	CASSPPGLDTQYF	TGTGCCAGCAGCCCTCCAGGGTTAGATACGCAGTATTTT
-	TRBV28	TRBJ1-2	TRBD1	CASSLDGTGGSLDYGYTF	TGTGCCAGCAGTTTAGACGGGACAGGGGGATCCTTGGACTATGGCTACACCTTC
-	TRBV5-1	TRBJ2-5	-	CASSLRPDSGTQYF	TGCGCCAGCAGCTTAAGGCCGGACTCCGGGACCCAGTACTTC
-	TRBV6-5	TRBJ1-4	-	CASSYAQGEKLFF	TGTGCCAGCAGTTACGCCCAGGGAGAAAAACTGTTTTTT
-	TRBV4-2	TRBJ1-1	-	CASSQGNSGGITEAFF	TGTGCCAGCAGCCAAGGTAACTCGGGGGGGATCACTGAAGCTTTCTTT
-	TRBV7-9	TRBJ1-4	-	CASSSGVATNEKLFF	TGTGCCAGCAGCTCCGGAGTTGCAACTAATGAAAAACTGTTTTTT
-	TRBV12-5	TRBJ1-1	-	CASGTAGSADEAFF	TGTGCTAGTGGCACTGCGGGGTCGGCGGATGAAGCTTTCTTT
-	TRBV6-5	TRBJ1-3	-	CASSYSHGAGNTIYF	TGTGCCAGCAGTTACTCCCACGGGGCTGGAAACACCATATATTTT
once	TRBV7-3	TRBJ2-1	-	CASSHQGRDGGEQFF	TGTGCCAGCAGCCACCAGGGCAGGGATGGGGGGGAGCAGTTCTTC
-	TRBV30	TRBJ2-5	TRBD1	CACGTGVETQYF	TGTGCCTGCGGGACAGGGGTGGAGACCCAGTACTTC
-	TRBV6-1	TRBJ1-3	-	CASRLRGNTIYF	TGTGCCAGCAGGCTGCGGGGAAACACCATATATTTT
-	TRBV29-1	TRBJ1-1	-	CSVDSGDRWDAFF	TGCAGCGTTGATTCAGGGGACCGCTGGGATGCTTTCTTT
-	TRBV2	TRBJ1-5	-	CASSGERASNQPQHF	TGTGCCAGCAGTGGGGAGAGGGCTAGCAATCAGCCCCAGCATTTT
-	TRBV9	TRBJ1-6	TRBD1	CASSPPGQSYSPLHF	TGTGCCAGCAGCCCACCGGGACAGTCATATTCACCCCTCCACTTT
-	TRBV5-6	TRBJ2-7	-	CASSSLTSPDEQYF	TGTGCCAGCAGCTCCCTGACTAGTCCGGACGAGCAGTACTTC
-	TRBV28	TRBJ1-4	-	CASSTRTPLMGKLFF	TGTGCCAGCAGCACTCGGACACCCCTAATGGGAAAACTGTTTTTT
-	TRBV7-9	TRBJ1-5	-	CASSLVGGEPQHF	TGTGCCAGCAGCTTAGTAGGCGGGGAGCCCCAGCATTTT
-	TRBV6-1	TRBJ2-2	-	CASSITTGHTGELFF	TGTGCCAGCAGTATTACTACAGGGCACACCGGGGAGCTGTTTTTT
-	TRBV6-1	TRBJ1-1	-	CASSERTSAEAFF	TGTGCCAGCAGTGAAAGGACATCGGCTGAAGCTTTCTTT
-	TRBV13	TRBJ2-7	-	CASSFLVSAGGRHEQYF	TGTGCCAGCAGCTTTCTGGTTTCCGCGGGTGGGCGGCACGAGCAGTACTTC
-	TRBV5-4	TRBJ1-2	-	CASSLDLPNNYGYTF	TGTGCCAGCAGCTTGGACTTGCCAAATAACTATGGCTACACCTTC
-	TRBV7-2	TRBJ1-1	-	CASSLASFRRTEAFF	TGTGCCAGCAGCTTAGCGTCGTTTCGGAGAACTGAAGCTTTCTTT
once	TRBV10-3	TRBJ2-2	TRBD1	CAISESDRVNTGELFF	TGTGCCATCAGTGAGTCGGACAGGGTGAACACCGGGGAGCTGTTTTTT
-	TRBV7-6	TRBJ2-7	TRBD1	CASSSSSSGGQGYEQYF	TGTGCCAGCAGCTCGTCGAGCTCGGGGGGACAGGGGTACGAGCAGTACTTC
-	TRBV28	TRBJ2-5	TRBD2	CASSLGGWETQYF	TGTGCCAGCAGTTTGGGGGGGTGGGAGACCCAGTACTTC
-	TRBV9	TRBJ2-1	-	CASSVGGGNEQFF	TGTGCCAGCAGCGTAGGAGGGGGAAATGAGCAGTTCTTC
-	TRBV5-1	TRBJ2-2	TRBD1	CASRGQGTNTGELFF	TGCGCCAGCAGGGGACAGGGCACGAACACCGGGGAGCTGTTTTTT
-	TRBV29-1	TRBJ2-3	TRBD2	CSVAGGEFTDTQYF	TGCAGCGTGGCGGGGGGGGAATTCACAGATACGCAGTATTTT
-	TRBV9	TRBJ1-2	-	CASSNPAGDARNGYTF	TGTGCCAGCAGCAACCCGGCGGGGGATGCTAGAAATGGCTACACCTTC
-	TRBV6-4	TRBJ2-1	TRBD2	CASTPPGGFSSYNEQFF	TGTGCCAGCACCCCCCCGGGGGGATTTAGCTCCTACAATGAGCAGTTCTTC
-	TRBV6-5	TRBJ1-2	TRBD1	CASLKKGTVYGYTF	TGTGCCAGCCTCAAGAAGGGGACAGTCTATGGCTACACCTTC
once	TRBV28	TRBJ1-2	-	CASSPDRYVYGYTF	TGTGCCAGCAGTCCCGACAGATACGTCTATGGCTACACCTTC
-	TRBV6-1	TRBJ1-1	-	CASSTQGSTEAFF	TGTGCCAGCAGTACCCAGGGTAGTACTGAAGCTTTCTTT
-	TRBV30	TRBJ2-6	-	CAWSVPVAGANVLTF	TGTGCCTGGAGTGTACCGGTGGCTGGGGCCAACGTCCTGACTTTC
-	TRBV19	TRBJ1-2	-	CASSPLPRPIYTF	TGTGCCAGTAGTCCTCTACCTCGCCCGATCTACACCTTC
-	TRBV19	TRBJ2-1	-	CASSGGVYNEQFF	TGTGCCAGTAGTGGCGGAGTTTACAATGAGCAGTTCTTC
-	TRBV11-2	TRBJ1-4	-	CASSLGGGGEKLFF	TGTGCCAGCAGCTTGGGGGGAGGTGGTGAAAAACTGTTTTTT
-	TRBV9	TRBJ2-7	TRBD2	CASSAAGERGSYEQYF	TGTGCCAGCAGTGCCGCGGGGGAGCGGGGCTCCTACGAGCAGTACTTC
-	TRBV19	TRBJ2-5	TRBD2	CASSTTSSAGVGETQYF	TGTGCCAGTAGTACGACCTCGAGCGCGGGGGTTGGAGAGACCCAGTACTTC
-	TRBV27	TRBJ1-2	-	CASGTFGDGYTF	TGTGCCAGTGGGACATTCGGCGATGGCTACACCTTC
-	TRBV5-4	TRBJ1-1	-	CASSLGRQGNTEAFF	TGTGCCAGCAGCTTGGGTCGCCAGGGGAACACTGAAGCTTTCTTT
-	TRBV4-1	TRBJ2-2	TRBD2	CASSQDLAGANTGELFF	TGCGCCAGCAGCCAAGATCTCGCGGGGGCGAACACCGGGGAGCTGTTTTTT
-	TRBV19	TRBJ2-1	TRBD2	CASSNGGAFYNEQFF	TGTGCCAGTAGTAACGGGGGGGCCTTCTACAATGAGCAGTTCTTC
-	TRBV19	TRBJ2-3	TRBD2	CASRRTSVAPDTQYF	TGTGCCAGTAGGAGGACTAGCGTGGCACCCGATACGCAGTATTTT
-	TRBV27	TRBJ2-7	-	CASSPQGYEQYF	TGTGCCAGCAGTCCCCAGGGGTACGAGCAGTACTTC
-	TRBV7-2	TRBJ1-2	TRBD1	CASSASGQPGTF	TGTGCCAGCAGCGCGTCGGGACAGCCTGGGACCTTC
-	TRBV5-8	TRBJ1-4	TRBD1	CASRLGTGATNEKLFF	TGTGCCAGCAGATTGGGTACAGGGGCAACTAATGAAAAACTGTTTTTT
-	TRBV7-9	TRBJ2-5	-	CASSLAIDSQQTQYF	TGTGCCAGCAGCTTAGCGATCGACAGCCAACAGACCCAGTACTTC
-	TRBV5-1	TRBJ2-7	-	CASSHSTAYEQYF	TGCGCCAGCAGCCACTCCACAGCCTACGAGCAGTACTTC
-	TRBV5-1	TRBJ2-5	-	CASSQSGETQYF	TGCGCCAGCAGCCAGTCGGGAGAGACCCAGTACTTC
-	TRBV25-1	TRBJ1-1	TRBD1	CASSEPLRQGRPTEAFF	TGTGCCAGCAGTGAACCCCTCCGACAGGGCCGGCCCACTGAAGCTTTCTTT
once	TRBV9	TRBJ2-1	-	CASSVLSNNEQFF	TGTGCCAGCAGCGTACTATCAAACAATGAGCAGTTCTTC
-	TRBV4-2	TRBJ1-1	TRBD1	CASSQLRDRPNTEAFF	TGTGCCAGCAGCCAACTCCGGGACAGACCTAACACTGAAGCTTTCTTT
-	TRBV4-3	TRBJ2-3	TRBD2	CASSQEYRTSSVVTDTQYF	TGCGCCAGCAGCCAAGAGTATAGGACTAGCAGTGTTGTGACAGATACGCAGTATTTT
-	TRBV18	TRBJ2-5	-	CASSPPLETQYF	TGTGCCAGCTCACCACCCCTAGAGACCCAGTACTTC